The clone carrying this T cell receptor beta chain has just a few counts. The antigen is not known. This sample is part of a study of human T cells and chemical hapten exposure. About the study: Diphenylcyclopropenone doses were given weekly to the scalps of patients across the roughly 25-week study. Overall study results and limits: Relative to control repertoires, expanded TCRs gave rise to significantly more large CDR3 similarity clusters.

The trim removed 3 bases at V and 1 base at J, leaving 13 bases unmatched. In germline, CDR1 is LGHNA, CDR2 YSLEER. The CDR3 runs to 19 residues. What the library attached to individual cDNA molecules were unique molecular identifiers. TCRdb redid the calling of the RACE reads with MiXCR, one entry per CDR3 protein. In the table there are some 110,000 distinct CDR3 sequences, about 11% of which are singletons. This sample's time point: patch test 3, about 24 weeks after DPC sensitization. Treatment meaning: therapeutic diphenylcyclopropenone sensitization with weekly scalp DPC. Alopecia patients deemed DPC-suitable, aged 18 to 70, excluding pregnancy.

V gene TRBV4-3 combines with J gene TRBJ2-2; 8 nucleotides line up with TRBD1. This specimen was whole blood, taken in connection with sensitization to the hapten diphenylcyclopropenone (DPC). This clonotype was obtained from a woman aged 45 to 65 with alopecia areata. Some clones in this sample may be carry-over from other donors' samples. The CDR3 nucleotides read TGCGCCAGCAGCCACCTAACAGGGGGGAGGCAACTGAACACCGGGGAGCTGTTTTTT. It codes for CASSHLTGGRQLNTGELFF.